These 32 T cell receptor beta chains were all obtained from the same sample, sequenced in a study of OX40 agonist ivuxolimab in advanced cancers. Sequencing was performed with immunoSEQ multiplex PCR; in TCRdb, only in-frame clones are kept and a portion is missing. The sample carries about 98,000 clones, roughly nine tenths recorded once. The sample here was CD4+ or CD8+ T cells sorted from blood, taken in a trial of the OX40 agonist ivuxolimab. The receptors here all came from an adult with an advanced solid tumor such as melanoma, head and neck, liver or kidney cancer.

The chain joins TRBV5-1 to TRBJ1-2; D perhaps matches TRBD1 (6 bases). Deletions cut 5 bases from V and 2 bases from J, with 13 bases between. The CDR3 has 14 residues. Germline CDR1 reads SGHRS; CDR2 reads YFSETQ. The CDR3 DNA follows: TGCGCCAGCAGTTCAGGGGTTGGGAACTATGGCTACACCTTC. It translates to CASSSGVGNYGYTF.

Note on this clone: Different DNA sequences within this sample yield the same CDR3. CDR3 loop: CASSPQGGNQPQHF. The CDR3 DNA reads as TGTGCCAGCTCACCACAGGGCGGCAATCAGCCCCAGCATTTT. The V gene is TRBV18, the J gene TRBJ1-5; no firm D call. The CDR3 spans 14 residues. V lost 1 base, J lost 2 bases, and 6 bases lay in between. Germline values: CDR1 KGHSH, CDR2 LQKENI.

In this sample, this clone turned up once. The J gene is TRBJ2-3, the V gene TRBV6-1; D might be TRBD1 (5 bases). Trimming pared 10 bases from V and 2 bases from J, leaving 16 bases between. Germline loops: CDR1 MNHNS, CDR2 SASEGT. The CDR3 runs to 14 residues. In DNA, the CDR3 is TGTGCCACTGCGGACAACTACTTCACAGATACGCAGTATTTT. It codes for CATADNYFTDTQYF.

This clone was counted only a few times. This rearrangement joins TRBV2 to TRBJ1-5; D is uncertain. This CDR3 comprises 14 residues. Deletions cut 6 bases from V and 5 bases from J, with 14 bases between. CDR1 is SNHLY and CDR2 is FYNNEI in the germline V gene. As DNA, the CDR3 is TGTGCCAGCAGGGCGTGGGAGGAGGATCAGCCCCAGCATTTT. Amino acid sequence: CASRAWEEDQPQHF.

The V gene is TRBV5-1, the J gene TRBJ1-3; no clear D. The CDR3 is 14 amino acids. The germline CDR1 and CDR2 sequences are SGHRS and YFSETQ. V lost 1 base and J lost 2, with 7 bases in between. This chain's CDR3 is CASSLTWPGNTIYF. The CDR3 coding sequence is TGCGCCAGCAGCTTGACCTGGCCTGGAAACACCATATATTTT.

The J gene is TRBJ2-3, the V gene TRBV28, with TRBD2 matching over 9 bases. There are 16 residues in the CDR3. Germline loops: CDR1 MDHEN, CDR2 SYDVKM. Trimming at V came to 8 bases and at J to 4 bases, leaving 13 bases not matched to a gene. In DNA, the CDR3 is TGTGCCAGCTCCAATACTAGCGGGCATTCCCCAGATACGCAGTATTTT. Protein sequence: CASSNTSGHSPDTQYF. Looking up the rest from reference TRBV28 and TRBJ2-3 gives the full variable domain: DVKVTQSSRYLVKRTGEKVFLECVQDMDHENMFWYRQDPGLGLRLIYFSYDVKMKEKGDIPEGYSVSREKKERFSLILESASTNQTSMYLCASSNTSGHSPDTQYFGPGTRLTVL.

This chain links TRBV6-5 with TRBJ2-4; perhaps TRBD1 as D (5 bases). V shed 4 bases and J shed 0 bases, with 13 bases lying between them. The CDR3 totals 16 residues. Per germline, CDR1 MNHEY and CDR2 SVGAGI. CDR3 DNA sequence: TGTGCCAGCAGTTCGAAGGGGAATCTAGCCAAAAACATTCAGTACTTC. It encodes CASSSKGNLAKNIQYF.

The chain uses TRBV15 and TRBJ1-5; D gene uncertain. V was shortened by 6 bases and J by 2 bases, with 11 bases between the two germline ends. CDR3 length: 14 residues. Germline CDR1 is LNHNV and CDR2 is YYDKDF (reference sequence). As DNA, the CDR3 is TGTGCCACCAGTAATAGCGTCGGCAATCAGCCCCAGCATTTT. It specifies CATSNSVGNQPQHF.

This clone was recorded once. The V gene is TRBV11-1, the J gene TRBJ2-7; D call uncertain. Germline V gene lookup returns CDR1 SGHAT and CDR2 FQDESV (reference sequence). Trimming cost V 4 bases and J 0 bases, with 10 bases left between them. This CDR3 has 14 residues. CDR3 DNA sequence: TGTGCCAGCAGCTCCGGGCATCACTCCTACGAGCAGTACTTC. As protein: CASSSGHHSYEQYF.

The chain recombines TRBV7-3 with TRBJ2-2; possibly TRBD2 for D (5 bases). The V gene lost 5 bases and the J gene lost 0 bases, with 13 bases spanning the gap. CDR1 and CDR2 (germline): SGHTA, FQGTGA. The CDR3 covers 16 residues. CDR3 nucleotide sequence: TGTGCCAGCAGCCTGCCCCTCGGGACGAACACCGGGGAGCTGTTTTTT. This sequence encodes CASSLPLGTNTGELFF.

This sequence joins TRBV5-1 and TRBJ1-2, with D possibly TRBD1 on 6 matching bases. The CDR3 runs 15 residues. With 3 bases removed from V and 0 bases from J, the gap between germline ends came to 12 bases. Germline lookup yields CDR1 SGHRS and CDR2 YFSETQ. CDR3 region: CASSWGQITNYGYTF. In DNA form, the CDR3 reads TGCGCCAGCAGCTGGGGGCAGATAACTAACTATGGCTACACCTTC.

The chain combines TRBV9 with TRBJ2-1; TRBD1 aligns across 7 bases. There are 16 residues in the CDR3. The ends lost 3 bases at V and 0 bases at J; junction bases unmatched: 6. Germline loops: CDR1 SGDLS, CDR2 YYNGEE. Here the CDR3 DNA reads TGTGCCAGCAGCGCCCAACAGGGGAGCTCCTACAATGAGCAGTTCTTC. Residues: CASSAQQGSSYNEQFF.

The rearrangement uses TRBV19 and TRBJ1-5; no reliable D call. V was shortened by 2 bases and J by 4 bases, with 6 bases between the two germline ends. This CDR3 is 13 amino acids long. The germline V gene encodes CDR1 LNHDA and CDR2 SQIVND (reference sequence). Here the CDR3 DNA reads TGTGCCAGTAGTATAATGGGAAATCAGCCCCAGCATTTT. This translates into CASSIMGNQPQHF.

This clone has a single count. The J gene is TRBJ1-2, the V gene TRBV18, with D unresolved. The V and J ends lost 6 bases and 4 bases respectively, with 18 bases between them. This CDR3 spans 15 amino acids. The germline gives CDR1 KGHSH, CDR2 LQKENI. The CDR3: CASSPQDPRGYGYTF. In DNA form, the CDR3 reads TGTGCCAGCTCTCCCCAGGACCCAAGAGGCTATGGCTACACCTTC.

The V and J genes are TRBV10-3 and TRBJ2-2, with D perhaps TRBD1 or TRBD2 (7 bases each). The CDR3 is 15 residues long. V was shortened by 2 bases and J by 5 bases, with 12 bases between the two germline ends. Germline CDR1 and CDR2: ENHRY and SYGVKD. The CDR3, as DNA: TGTGCCATCAGTGAGCTCCAGGGGGGGACCGGGGAGCTGTTTTTT. It specifies CAISELQGGTGELFF.

V and J are TRBV27 and TRBJ2-1; D gene unclear. This CDR3 is built from 14 residues. Trimming shortened V by 6 bases and J by 9 bases, and 18 bases separated the two germline ends. Germline V gene lookup returns CDR1 MNHEY and CDR2 SMNVEV (reference sequence). The CDR3 region is CASRATLYVSEQFF. For the CDR3, the DNA is TGTGCCAGCAGGGCCACTTTGTATGTCAGTGAGCAGTTCTTC.

The chain has TRBV30 and TRBJ2-5; TRBD1 agrees at 7 bases. Germline CDR1 and CDR2: GTSNPN and SVGIG (reference sequence). The V segment lost 6 bases and the J segment 2 bases; nucleotides outside the gene matches: 6. The CDR3 sequence is 13 residues long. Written as DNA, the CDR3 is TGTGCCTGTGGCACAGGGGCTCAAGAGACCCAGTACTTC. Its protein product is CACGTGAQETQYF.

The V call is TRBV5-1, the J call TRBJ2-1; 11 bases fit TRBD2. The CDR3 is 14 amino acids. Losses at the gene ends were 4 bases for V and 9 bases for J; bases not matched to a gene: 6. Germline CDR1 reads SGHRS; CDR2 reads YFSETQ. CDR3 sequence: CASSTGLADSEQFF. The DNA of the CDR3 is TGCGCCAGCAGCACGGGACTAGCGGACAGTGAGCAGTTCTTC.

CDR3 nucleotides: TGTGCCAGCAGCCCATCAATCAGGGATAGGTCCTACAATGAGCAGTTCTTC. It encodes CASSPSIRDRSYNEQFF. J is TRBJ2-1 and V is TRBV7-6, with a weak D call TRBD1 (5 bases). The CDR3 sequence is 17 residues long. V was shortened by 5 bases and J by 1 base, with 18 bases between the two germline ends. In germline, CDR1 is SGHVS, CDR2 FNYEAQ.

The chain employs TRBV27 and TRBJ2-2, with 8 bases aligning to TRBD2. This CDR3 region has 18 residues. Germline lookup yields CDR1 MNHEY and CDR2 SMNVEV (reference sequence). V gave up 2 bases and J gave up 5 bases; unmatched junction bases: 13. The CDR3 spells CASSLMSGGRPNTGELFF. DNA for the CDR3: TGTGCCAGCAGTTTAATGAGTGGCGGGAGGCCAAATACCGGGGAGCTGTTTTTT.

The chain joins TRBV7-9 to TRBJ1-4; no firm D call. Germline CDR1 is SEHNR and CDR2 is FQNEAQ (reference sequence). The CDR3 length is 14 residues. The V and J ends lost 6 bases and 8 bases respectively, with 16 bases between them. In DNA form, the CDR3 reads TGTGCCAGCAGTAAGCCGGGGTCGAGGGAAAAACTGTTTTTT. As protein: CASSKPGSREKLFF. Filled out from reference TRBV7-9 and TRBJ1-4, the complete variable domain reads DTGVSQNPRHKITKRGQNVTFRCDPISEHNRLYWYRQTLGQGPEFLTYFQNEAQLEKSRLLSDRFSAERPKGSFSTLEIQRTEQGDSAMYLCASSKPGSREKLFFGSGTQLSVL.

This clone was recorded a few times. V gene TRBV14 combines with J gene TRBJ1-2; D call uncertain. The CDR3 is 13 residues long. Germline lookup yields CDR1 SGHDN and CDR2 FVKESK. The V end lost 2 bases, the J end lost 4 bases, and 8 bases lay between the germline ends. Here the CDR3 reads CASSQIPGYGYTF. The CDR3 DNA follows: TGTGCCAGCAGCCAAATTCCGGGCTATGGCTACACCTTC.

The genes are TRBV6-6 and TRBJ2-3, with D uncertain. With 7 bases removed from V and 1 base from J, the gap between germline ends came to 9 bases. The CDR3 is 13 amino acids. Germline values: CDR1 MNHNY, CDR2 SVGAGI (reference sequence). The CDR3 sequence is CASTLGGTDTQYF. DNA for the CDR3: TGTGCCAGCACCTTAGGAGGCACAGATACGCAGTATTTT.

This chain joins TRBV19 and TRBJ1-5; 8 bases map to TRBD1. Germline V lookup: CDR1 LNHDA, CDR2 SQIVND (reference sequence). V shed 10 bases, J shed 7 bases, and the junction held 9 bases outside the gene matches. This CDR3 contains 13 residues. CDR3 region: CATQRTGLQPQHF. The CDR3 nucleotides read TGTGCCACCCAGAGGACAGGGCTCCAGCCCCAGCATTTT.

The CDR3, as DNA: TGTGCCAGCAGCGTAGACATCGTCTCTGGAAACACCATATATTTT. It codes for CASSVDIVSGNTIYF. The chain uses TRBV9 and TRBJ1-3; D gene uncertain. V was cut by 0 bases and J by 0 bases, with 7 bases left in between. The CDR3 length is 15 residues. The V gene's germline CDR1 is SGDLS and CDR2 YYNGEE.

This rearrangement joins TRBV7-2 to TRBJ2-1; tentatively, D is TRBD2 (5 bases). Germline V CDR1 and CDR2: SGHTA, FQGNSA. This CDR3 contains 15 residues. The ends were cut back, 2 bases at V and 0 bases at J, with 8 bases in the middle. The chain's CDR3 is CASSLLASSYNEQFF. For the CDR3, the DNA is TGTGCCAGCAGCTTACTAGCTAGCTCCTACAATGAGCAGTTCTTC.

This chain links TRBV5-1 with TRBJ1-2, with 7 bases that match TRBD1. Germline CDR1 SGHRS, CDR2 YFSETQ. V was clipped by 1 base and J by 8 bases; unmatched bases: 8. CDR3 size: 14 residues. The CDR3: CASSLNYRGEGYTF. The CDR3 bases are TGCGCCAGCAGCTTGAATTACAGGGGTGAGGGCTACACCTTC. Drawing the rest from reference TRBV5-1 and TRBJ1-2, the complete variable domain is KAGVTQTPRYLIKTRGQQVTLSCSPISGHRSVSWYQQTPGQGLQFLFEYFSETQRNKGNFPGRFSGRQFSNSRSEMNVSTLELGDSALYLCASSLNYRGEGYTFGSGTRLTVV.

The genes are TRBV9 and TRBJ2-2, with 8 bases that match TRBD1. Per the germline V gene, CDR1 is SGDLS and CDR2 is YYNGEE. J was trimmed by 5 bases and V by 3 bases; bases with no gene match: 12. The CDR3 sequence is 17 residues long. The DNA for the CDR3 is TGTGCCAGCAGCGGAGGAATGGGACAGGTGGGAACCGGGGAGCTGTTTTTT. Its translation: CASSGGMGQVGTGELFF.

V is TRBV7-6 and J is TRBJ2-7; D unclear. Germline V gives CDR1 SGHVS, CDR2 FNYEAQ. V was cut by 0 bases and J by 4 bases, with 10 bases left in between. The CDR3 runs 14 residues. The CDR3 here is CASSLAAGRYEQYF. The DNA for the CDR3 is TGTGCCAGCAGCTTAGCGGCAGGTAGATACGAGCAGTACTTC.

The chain employs TRBV5-1 and TRBJ2-1; TRBD2 aligns across 10 bases. CDR1 is SGHRS and CDR2 is YFSETQ in the germline V gene. This CDR3 region has 15 residues. Trimming removed 0 bases from V and 6 bases from J; junction bases left unmatched: 3. The CDR3: CASSLEREGSNEQFF. The CDR3 coding sequence is TGCGCCAGCAGCTTGGAGCGGGAGGGCAGCAATGAGCAGTTCTTC.

The V and J genes are TRBV7-9 and TRBJ2-4; TRBD2 agrees at 9 bases. Germline CDR1 reads SEHNR; CDR2 reads FQNEAQ (reference sequence). CDR3 length: 16 amino acids. The V segment lost 1 base and the J segment 6 bases; nucleotides outside the gene matches: 7. DNA for the CDR3: TGTGCCAGCAGCTTAGTCAGCGGGAGGCCCGGAAACATTCAGTACTTC. As protein: CASSLVSGRPGNIQYF.

The chain carries TRBV6-1 and TRBJ2-1; 9 bases match TRBD2. The V gene end was trimmed by 1 base and the J gene end by 9 bases; junction bases not matched to a gene: 4. Germline V lookup: CDR1 MNHNS, CDR2 SASEGT. The CDR3 has 14 residues. The CDR3 region is CASSEEGLATEQFF. The CDR3 bases are TGTGCCAGCAGTGAAGAGGGACTAGCAACTGAGCAGTTCTTC.